The clone carrying this TCR beta chain was counted a few times. What it recognizes is unknown. TCRB transcripts that were expressed got sequenced, as all of the isolated RNA had been reverse transcribed. Profiled with immunoSEQ multiplex PCR; TCRdb holds only in-frame clones, not every one. The data hold about 660,000 clones, with 11% to 15% observed a single time. The sample is drawn from a study of beta chain features in type 1 diabetes. It was via CD45RO/CCR7/CD25/CD127/CD95/CD27 that CD4+ naive, central memory, regulatory and stem cell-like memory cells were sorted. Trimming at V came to 1 base and at J to 5 bases, leaving 7 bases not matched to a gene. The germline V gene has CDR1 SGHTA and CDR2 FQGTGA. CDR3 length: 16 residues. Points from the study as a whole: Insertions at VDJ junctions were less frequent in type 1 diabetes patients. These patients also deleted more nucleotides at the same junctions. The naive, central memory and Treg TCRB repertoires looked more alike in patients than they did in healthy donors. When Type 1 diabetes patients were examined, their TCRB CDR3s proved moderately but significantly shorter in all four CD4+ subsets.

Sequencing input: naive CD4+ T cells from blood. The clonotype was recovered from a young man with type 1 diabetes. This sequence joins TRBV7-3 and TRBJ2-3; TRBD2 agrees at 9 bases. CDR3 sequence reads: CASSLNPSGEGDTQYF. The CDR3 region has the DNA TGTGCCAGCAGCTTAAACCCTAGCGGGGAGGGAGATACGCAGTATTTT.